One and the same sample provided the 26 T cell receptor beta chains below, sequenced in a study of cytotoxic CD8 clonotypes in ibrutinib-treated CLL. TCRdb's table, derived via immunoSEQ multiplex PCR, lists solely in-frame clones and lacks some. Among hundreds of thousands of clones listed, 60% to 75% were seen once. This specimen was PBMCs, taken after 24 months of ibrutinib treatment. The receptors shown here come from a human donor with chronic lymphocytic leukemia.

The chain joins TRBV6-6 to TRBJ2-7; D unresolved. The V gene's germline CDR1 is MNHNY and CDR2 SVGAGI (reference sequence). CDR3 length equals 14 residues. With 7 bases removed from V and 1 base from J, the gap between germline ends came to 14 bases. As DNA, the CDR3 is TGTGCCAGCACCCACACTGACAAGTCCTACGAGCAGTACTTC. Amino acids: CASTHTDKSYEQYF.

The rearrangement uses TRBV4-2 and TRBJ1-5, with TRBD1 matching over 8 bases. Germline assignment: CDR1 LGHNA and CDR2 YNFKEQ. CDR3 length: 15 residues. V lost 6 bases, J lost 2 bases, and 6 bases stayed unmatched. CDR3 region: CASSSDRGGNQPQHF. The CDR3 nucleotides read TGTGCCAGCAGTAGTGACAGGGGTGGCAATCAGCCCCAGCATTTT.

The CDR3 DNA reads as TGTGCCAGCAGCTCAGCGGGACTTTCCTACGAGCAGTACTTC. Translation: CASSSAGLSYEQYF. J is TRBJ2-7 and V is TRBV7-6, with 7 bases identical to TRBD2. CDR3 length equals 14 residues. J was trimmed by 1 base and V by 4 bases; bases with no gene match: 4. CDR1 SGHVS and CDR2 FNYEAQ come from the germline V gene.

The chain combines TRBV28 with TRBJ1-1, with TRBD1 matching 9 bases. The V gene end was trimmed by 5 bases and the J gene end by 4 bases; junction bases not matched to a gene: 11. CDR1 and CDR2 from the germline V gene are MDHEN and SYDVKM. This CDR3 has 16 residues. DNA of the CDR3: TGTGCCAGCAGTGTACCTATGGGACAGGGAGGCACTGAAGCTTTCTTT. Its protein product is CASSVPMGQGGTEAFF.

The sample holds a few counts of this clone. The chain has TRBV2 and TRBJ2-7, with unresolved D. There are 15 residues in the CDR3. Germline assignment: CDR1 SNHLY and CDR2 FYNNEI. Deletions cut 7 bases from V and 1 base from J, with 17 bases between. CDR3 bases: TGTGCCAGCATCCCCAGGTCGCAGGCATCCTACGAGCAGTACTTC. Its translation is CASIPRSQASYEQYF.

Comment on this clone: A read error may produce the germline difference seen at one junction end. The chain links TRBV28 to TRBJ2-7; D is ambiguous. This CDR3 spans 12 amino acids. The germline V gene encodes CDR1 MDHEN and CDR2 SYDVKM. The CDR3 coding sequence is TGTGCCAGCAGTTCCTACAGCTACGAGAAGTACTTC. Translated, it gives CASSSYSYEKYF.

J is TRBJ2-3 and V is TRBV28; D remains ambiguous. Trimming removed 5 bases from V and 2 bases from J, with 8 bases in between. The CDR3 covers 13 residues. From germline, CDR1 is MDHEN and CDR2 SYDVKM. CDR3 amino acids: CASSVGFTDTQYF. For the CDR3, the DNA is TGTGCCAGCAGTGTGGGATTCACAGATACGCAGTATTTT.

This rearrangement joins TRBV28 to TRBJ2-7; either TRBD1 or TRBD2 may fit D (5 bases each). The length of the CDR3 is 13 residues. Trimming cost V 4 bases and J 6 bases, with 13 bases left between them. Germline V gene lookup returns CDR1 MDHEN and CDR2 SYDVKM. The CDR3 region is CASSSPSGAEQYF. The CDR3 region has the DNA TGTGCCAGCAGTTCCCCCTCCGGGGCCGAGCAGTACTTC.

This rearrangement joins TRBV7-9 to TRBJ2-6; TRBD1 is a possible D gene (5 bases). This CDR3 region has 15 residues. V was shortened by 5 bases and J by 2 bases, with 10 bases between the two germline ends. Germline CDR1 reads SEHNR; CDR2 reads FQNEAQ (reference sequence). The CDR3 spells CASSPQGPGANVLTF. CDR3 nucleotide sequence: TGTGCCAGCAGCCCCCAGGGTCCTGGGGCCAACGTCCTGACTTTC.

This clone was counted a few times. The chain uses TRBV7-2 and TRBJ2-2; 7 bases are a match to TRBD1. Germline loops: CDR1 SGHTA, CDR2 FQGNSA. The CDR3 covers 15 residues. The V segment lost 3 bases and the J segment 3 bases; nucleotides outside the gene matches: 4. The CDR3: CASSLLQGDTGELFF. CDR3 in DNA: TGTGCCAGCAGCTTGCTGCAGGGGGACACCGGGGAGCTGTTTTTT.

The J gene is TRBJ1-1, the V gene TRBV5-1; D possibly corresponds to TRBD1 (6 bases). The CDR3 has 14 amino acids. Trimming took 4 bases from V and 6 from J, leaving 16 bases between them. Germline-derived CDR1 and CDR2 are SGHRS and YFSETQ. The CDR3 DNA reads TGCGCCAGCAGCCCGTACACAGGGAGGCCTGAAGCTTTCTTT. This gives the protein CASSPYTGRPEAFF.

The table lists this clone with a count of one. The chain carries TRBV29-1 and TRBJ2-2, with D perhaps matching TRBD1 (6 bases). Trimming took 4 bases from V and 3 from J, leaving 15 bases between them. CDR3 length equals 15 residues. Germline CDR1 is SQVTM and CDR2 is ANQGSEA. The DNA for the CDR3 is TGCAGCGTTGGGGCGTCAACAGGGTACACCGGGGAGCTGTTTTTT. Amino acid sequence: CSVGASTGYTGELFF.

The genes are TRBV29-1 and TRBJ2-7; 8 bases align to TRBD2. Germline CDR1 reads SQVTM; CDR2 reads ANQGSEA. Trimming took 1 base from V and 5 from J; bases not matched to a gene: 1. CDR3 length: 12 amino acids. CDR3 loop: CSVEAGGDEQYF. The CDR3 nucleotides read TGCAGCGTTGAAGCGGGAGGGGACGAGCAGTACTTC.

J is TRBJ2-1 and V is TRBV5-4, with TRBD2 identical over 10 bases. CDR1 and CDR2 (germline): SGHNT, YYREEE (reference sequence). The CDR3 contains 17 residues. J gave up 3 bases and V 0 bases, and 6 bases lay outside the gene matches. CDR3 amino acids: CASSLGLAGEIYNEQFF. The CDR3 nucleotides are TGTGCCAGCAGCTTGGGGCTAGCGGGAGAGATCTACAATGAGCAGTTCTTC. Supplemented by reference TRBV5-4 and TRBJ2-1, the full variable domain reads ETGVTQSPTHLIKTRGQQVTLRCSSQSGHNTVSWYQQALGQGPQFIFQYYREEENGRGNFPPRFSGLQFPNYSSELNVNALELDDSALYLCASSLGLAGEIYNEQFFGPGTRLTVL.

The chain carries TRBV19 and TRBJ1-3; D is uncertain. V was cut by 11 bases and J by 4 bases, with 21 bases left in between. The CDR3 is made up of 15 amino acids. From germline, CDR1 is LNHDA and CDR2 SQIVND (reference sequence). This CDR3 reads CASNLAVRGGNTIYF. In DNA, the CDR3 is TGTGCCTCTAACTTAGCCGTACGCGGCGGAAACACCATATATTTT.

For the CDR3, the DNA is TGTGCCACCCATTCAGGGAACACTGAAGCTTTCTTT. It specifies CATHSGNTEAFF. The chain combines TRBV25-1 with TRBJ1-1; D gene uncertain. This CDR3 has 12 amino acids. V dropped 10 bases and J dropped 1 base, with 10 bases sitting between them. CDR1 is MGHDK and CDR2 is SYGVNS in the germline V gene.

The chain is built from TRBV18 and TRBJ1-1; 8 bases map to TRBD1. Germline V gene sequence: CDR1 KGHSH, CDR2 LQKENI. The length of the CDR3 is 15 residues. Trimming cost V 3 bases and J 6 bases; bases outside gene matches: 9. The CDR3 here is CASSPSDRVIAEAFF. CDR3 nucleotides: TGTGCCAGCTCACCCTCGGACAGGGTGATTGCTGAAGCTTTCTTT.

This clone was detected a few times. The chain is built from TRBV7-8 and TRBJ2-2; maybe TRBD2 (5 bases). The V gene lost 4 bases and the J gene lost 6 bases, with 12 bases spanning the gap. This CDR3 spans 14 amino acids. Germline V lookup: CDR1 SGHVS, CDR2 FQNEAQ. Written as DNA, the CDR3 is TGTGCCAGCAGCTACGGGAAGTTATCCGGGGAGCTGTTTTTT. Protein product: CASSYGKLSGELFF.

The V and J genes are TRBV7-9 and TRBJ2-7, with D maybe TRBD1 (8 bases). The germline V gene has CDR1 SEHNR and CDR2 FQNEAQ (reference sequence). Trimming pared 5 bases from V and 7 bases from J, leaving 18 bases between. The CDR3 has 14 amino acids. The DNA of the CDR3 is TGTGCCAGCAGCCCCCGGACAGGGAGGGGGGAGCAGTACTTC. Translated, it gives CASSPRTGRGEQYF.

CDR3 loop: CASSFIEGAFYNEQFF. Written as DNA, the CDR3 is TGTGCCAGCAGCTTCATCGAGGGAGCCTTTTACAATGAGCAGTTCTTC. The V and J genes are TRBV11-1 and TRBJ2-1; weak D call: TRBD2 (5 bases). The V end lost 3 bases, the J end lost 4 bases, and 16 bases lay between the germline ends. The CDR3 runs to 16 residues. In germline, CDR1 is SGHAT, CDR2 FQDESV (reference sequence).

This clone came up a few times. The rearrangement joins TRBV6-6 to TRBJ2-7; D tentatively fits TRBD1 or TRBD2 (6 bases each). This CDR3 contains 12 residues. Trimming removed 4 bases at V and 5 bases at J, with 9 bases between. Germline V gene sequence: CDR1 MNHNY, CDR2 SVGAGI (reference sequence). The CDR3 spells CASSLGGHEQYF. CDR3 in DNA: TGTGCCAGCAGTTTGGGGGGCCACGAGCAGTACTTC.

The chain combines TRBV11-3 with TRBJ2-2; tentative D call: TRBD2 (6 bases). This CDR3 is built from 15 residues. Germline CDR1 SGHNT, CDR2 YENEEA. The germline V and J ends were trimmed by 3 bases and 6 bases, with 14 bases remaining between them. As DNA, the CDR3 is TGTGCCAGCAGCTTCGGACTAACGGGCGCCGGGGAGCTGTTTTTT. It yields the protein CASSFGLTGAGELFF.

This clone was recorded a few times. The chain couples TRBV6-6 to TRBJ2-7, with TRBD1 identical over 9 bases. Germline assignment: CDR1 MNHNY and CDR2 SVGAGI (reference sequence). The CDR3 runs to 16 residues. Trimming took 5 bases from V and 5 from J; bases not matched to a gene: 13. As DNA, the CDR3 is TGTGCCAGCAGTCAATTACCGGGACAGGGTCGGCACGAGCAGTACTTC. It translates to CASSQLPGQGRHEQYF.

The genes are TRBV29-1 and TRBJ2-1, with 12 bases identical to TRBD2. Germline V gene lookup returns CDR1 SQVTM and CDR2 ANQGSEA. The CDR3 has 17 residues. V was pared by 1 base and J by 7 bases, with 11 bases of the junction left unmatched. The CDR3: CSVEGTSGTNGDNEQFF. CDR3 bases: TGCAGCGTTGAAGGGACTAGCGGGACCAATGGTGATAATGAGCAGTTCTTC.

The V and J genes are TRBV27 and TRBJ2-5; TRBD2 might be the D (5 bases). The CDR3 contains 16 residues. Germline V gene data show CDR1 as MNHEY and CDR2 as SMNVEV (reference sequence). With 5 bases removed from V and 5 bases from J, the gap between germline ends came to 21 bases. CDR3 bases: TGTGCCAGCAGTCCCCTTTTGCTAGAGGGAACGGAGACCCAGTACTTC. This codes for CASSPLLLEGTETQYF.

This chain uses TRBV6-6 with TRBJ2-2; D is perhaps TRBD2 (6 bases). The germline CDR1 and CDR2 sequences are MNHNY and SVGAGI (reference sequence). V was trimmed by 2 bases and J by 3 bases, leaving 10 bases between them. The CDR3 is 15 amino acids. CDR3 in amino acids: CASSYGGVDTGELFF. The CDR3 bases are TGTGCCAGCAGTTACGGCGGGGTCGACACCGGGGAGCTGTTTTTT.